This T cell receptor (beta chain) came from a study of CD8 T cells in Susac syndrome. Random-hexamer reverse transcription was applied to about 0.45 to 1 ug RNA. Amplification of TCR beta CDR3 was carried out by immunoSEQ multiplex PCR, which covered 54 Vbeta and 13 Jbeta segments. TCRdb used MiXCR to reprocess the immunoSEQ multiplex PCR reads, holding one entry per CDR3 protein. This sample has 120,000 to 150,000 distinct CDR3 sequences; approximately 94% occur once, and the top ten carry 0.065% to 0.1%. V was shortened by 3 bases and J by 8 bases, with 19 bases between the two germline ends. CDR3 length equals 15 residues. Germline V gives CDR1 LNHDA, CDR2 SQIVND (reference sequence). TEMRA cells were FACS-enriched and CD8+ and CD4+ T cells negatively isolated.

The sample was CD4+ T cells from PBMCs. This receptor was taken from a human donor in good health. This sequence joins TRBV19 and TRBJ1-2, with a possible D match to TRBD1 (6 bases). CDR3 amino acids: CASSIGAGADSGYTF. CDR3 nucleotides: TGTGCCAGTAGTATTGGGGCAGGGGCTGACTCGGGCTACACCTTC.